The 14 T cell receptor beta chains presented below share a single source sample, sequenced in a study of blood T cell repertoires in COVID-19. Measured with immunoSEQ multiplex PCR; TCRdb has only the in-frame clones, and not every one. The repertoire holds fewer than 150,000 clones, with roughly four fifths as singletons. The sample taken for sequencing was peripheral blood. The receptor set was obtained from a woman older than 75 in a cohort sampled during active or convalescent COVID-19.

The chain joins TRBV18 to TRBJ2-3; D may be TRBD2 (7 bases). V was clipped by 6 bases and J by 4 bases, with 17 bases between them. Germline CDR1 is KGHSH and CDR2 is LQKENI. The CDR3 has 15 residues. The CDR3, as DNA: TGTGCCAGCTCCCCCTGGGGGGGGCTCTCAGATACGCAGTATTTT. Its protein is CASSPWGGLSDTQYF.

This clone was seen a single time. The chain carries TRBV2 and TRBJ2-3; 10 positions agree with TRBD2. Germline V gives CDR1 SNHLY, CDR2 FYNNEI. The CDR3 runs to 16 residues. Trimming removed 8 bases from V and 0 bases from J; junction bases left unmatched: 8. CDR3 DNA sequence: TGTGCCAGCGAGCTAGCGGGGGACGCTAGCACAGATACGCAGTATTTT. Translation: CASELAGDASTDTQYF.

J is TRBJ2-5 and V is TRBV7-8; TRBD2 aligns across 10 bases. The CDR3 totals 15 residues. V was pared by 6 bases and J by 5 bases, with 9 bases of the junction left unmatched. CDR1 is SGHVS and CDR2 is FQNEAQ in the germline V gene. The CDR3 DNA is TGTGCCAGCAGAGAAGCGGGGGGGCCGGTGGAGACCCAGTACTTC. Translating it yields CASREAGGPVETQYF.

This clone was found once. The V and J genes are TRBV15 and TRBJ1-1; D is uncertain. This CDR3 has 13 residues. Germline V gene data show CDR1 as LNHNV and CDR2 as YYDKDF (reference sequence). V was cut by 3 bases and J by 7 bases, with 12 bases left in between. This chain's CDR3 is CATSSLLRVEAFF. CDR3 DNA sequence: TGTGCCACCAGCAGCCTGTTGAGGGTTGAAGCTTTCTTT.

This chain's CDR3 is CASSTGQRNTIYF. The DNA of the CDR3 is TGTGCCAGCAGCACAGGACAGAGAAACACCATATATTTT. The chain has TRBV7-2 and TRBJ1-3; D perhaps matches TRBD1 (6 bases). Trimming pared 5 bases from V and 5 bases from J, leaving 10 bases between. CDR1 SGHTA and CDR2 FQGNSA come from the germline V gene. CDR3 length: 13 amino acids.

Only a few counts were recorded for this clone. The rearrangement links TRBV5-1 to TRBJ1-3; D remains unclear. V lost 0 bases, J lost 4 bases, and 14 bases lay in between. The CDR3 covers 16 residues. Germline CDR1 is SGHRS and CDR2 is YFSETQ. Here the CDR3 reads CASSLAGSGYGNTIYF. The DNA for the CDR3 is TGCGCCAGCAGCTTGGCGGGGAGCGGGTACGGAAACACCATATATTTT.

This chain uses TRBV9 with TRBJ1-5, with 9 bases identical to TRBD1. Per germline, CDR1 SGDLS and CDR2 YYNGEE. With 6 bases clipped from V and 6 bases from J, the junction kept 16 bases outside the gene matches. The CDR3 is made up of 17 amino acids. Here the CDR3 reads CASKSTKQGAVSQPQHF. The CDR3 coding sequence is TGTGCCAGCAAAAGTACCAAACAGGGGGCCGTTAGTCAGCCCCAGCATTTT.

This chain joins TRBV24-1 and TRBJ2-1; D is possibly TRBD2 (6 bases). CDR1 and CDR2 from the germline V gene are KGHDR and SFDVKD. The V end lost 9 bases, the J end lost 8 bases, and 10 bases lay between the germline ends. The CDR3 consists of 11 residues. CDR3 DNA: TGTGCCACCCGGGGCGGGGATGAGCAGTTCTTC. It encodes CATRGGDEQFF.

The genes are TRBV19 and TRBJ2-3; TRBD1 aligns across 11 bases. The germline CDR1 and CDR2 sequences are LNHDA and SQIVND (reference sequence). J lost 1 base, V lost 6 bases, and 12 bases had no gene match. The length of the CDR3 is 18 residues. In DNA form, the CDR3 reads TGTGCCAGTAGCCTAAATCCGGGACAGGGGGTGCGCACAGATACGCAGTATTTT. This gives the protein CASSLNPGQGVRTDTQYF.

The chain employs TRBV15 and TRBJ1-2; weak D call: TRBD1 (6 bases). Trimming removed 8 bases at V and 8 bases at J, with 18 bases between. This CDR3 contains 13 residues. Germline loops: CDR1 LNHNV, CDR2 YYDKDF (reference sequence). This CDR3 is CATRVGQGIGYTF. CDR3 DNA sequence: TGTGCCACCCGAGTTGGGCAGGGGATAGGCTACACCTTC.

J is TRBJ2-1 and V is TRBV24-1, with 9 nucleotides matching TRBD2. Germline-derived CDR1 and CDR2 are KGHDR and SFDVKD. The CDR3 totals 14 residues. The J segment lost 10 bases and the V segment lost 2 bases, leaving 5 bases of the junction unmatched. This CDR3 is CATSDSASGEEQFF. CDR3 coding DNA: TGTGCCACCAGTGATTCGGCTAGCGGGGAAGAGCAGTTCTTC.

The rearrangement uses TRBV6-2 or TRBV6-3 and TRBJ2-3; TRBD2 agrees at 9 bases. This CDR3 comprises 14 residues. With V trimmed by 5 bases and J by 3 bases, 3 bases remained unmatched. Germline V CDR1 and CDR2: MNHEY, SVGEGT. The DNA of the CDR3 is TGTGCCAGCAGTCGGAGCGGGGGGACAGATACGCAGTATTTT. This sequence encodes CASSRSGGTDTQYF.

The chain recombines TRBV28 with TRBJ2-5; the match to TRBD1 covers 9 bases. Germline V gives CDR1 MDHEN, CDR2 SYDVKM. J gave up 3 bases and V 4 bases, and 3 bases lay outside the gene matches. The CDR3 is made up of 14 amino acids. The CDR3 is CASSSDRGEETQYF. Written as DNA, the CDR3 is TGTGCCAGCAGTTCGGACAGGGGCGAAGAGACCCAGTACTTC.

J is TRBJ1-6 and V is TRBV3-1 (or the pseudogene TRBV3-2), with D perhaps matching TRBD1 (5 bases). Between the trimmed V and J ends, which lost 1 base and 6 bases, there was a span of 10 bases. Germline values: CDR1 LGHDT, CDR2 YNNKEL (reference sequence). CDR3 length: 15 residues. The CDR3 sequence is CASSQGSGANSPLHF. The CDR3 DNA reads TGTGCCAGCAGCCAAGGGTCTGGGGCTAATTCACCCCTCCACTTT.